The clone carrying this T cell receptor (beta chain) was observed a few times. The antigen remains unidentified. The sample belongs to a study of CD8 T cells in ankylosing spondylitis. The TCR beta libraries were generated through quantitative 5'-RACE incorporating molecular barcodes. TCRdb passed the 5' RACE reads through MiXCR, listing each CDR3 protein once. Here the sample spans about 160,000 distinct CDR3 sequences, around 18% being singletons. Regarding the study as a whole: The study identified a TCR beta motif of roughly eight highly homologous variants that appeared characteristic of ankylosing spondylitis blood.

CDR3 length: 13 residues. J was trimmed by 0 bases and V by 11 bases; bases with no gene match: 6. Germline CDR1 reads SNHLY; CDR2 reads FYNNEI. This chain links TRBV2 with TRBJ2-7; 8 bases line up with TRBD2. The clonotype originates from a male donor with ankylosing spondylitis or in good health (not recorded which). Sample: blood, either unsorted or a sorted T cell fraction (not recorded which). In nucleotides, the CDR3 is TGTGCCTTATCCAGCGGGAGCTCCTACGAGCAGTACTTC. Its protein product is CALSSGSSYEQYF.